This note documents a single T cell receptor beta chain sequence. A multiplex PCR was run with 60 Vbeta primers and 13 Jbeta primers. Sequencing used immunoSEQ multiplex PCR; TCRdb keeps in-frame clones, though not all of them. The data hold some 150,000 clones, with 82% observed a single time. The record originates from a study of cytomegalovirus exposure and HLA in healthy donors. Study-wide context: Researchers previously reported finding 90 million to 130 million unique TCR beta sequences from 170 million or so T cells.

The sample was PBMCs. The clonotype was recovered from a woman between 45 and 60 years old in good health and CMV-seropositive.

The CDR3 DNA is TGTGCCAGCTCACCAGGGGGGAACCGGGACACTGAAGCTTTCTTT. Translated, it gives CASSPGGNRDTEAFF. The rearrangement links TRBV18 to TRBJ1-1; weak D call: TRBD1 (5 bases). The CDR3 totals 15 residues. Per germline, CDR1 KGHSH and CDR2 LQKENI. V was trimmed by 2 bases and J by 3 bases, leaving 13 bases between them.